This entry is about one T cell receptor (beta chain). With a far larger clone one base away, a read error is the likely cause. This CDR3 is also generated by other DNA sequences in the sample. In the authors' workflow: Without quality scores, immunoSEQ junctional reads could not be filtered like full-length reads. Profiled with immunoSEQ multiplex PCR; TCRdb holds only in-frame clones, not every one. The V and J calls and clone size were taken over from that table, and D and trimming were inferred from the DNA. The sample has about 460,000 clones; more than 70% are singletons. The data are from a study of shared clonotypes between healthy human individuals. The CDR3 is 14 residues long. CDR1 is MGHRA and CDR2 is YSYEKL in the germline V gene. Trimming at V came to 2 bases and at J to 7 bases, leaving 5 bases not matched to a gene.

This receptor was obtained from a woman in her thirties or forties in good health. Some clones in this sample may be carry-over from other donors' samples. Sequenced material: PBMCs. The chain employs TRBV4-1 and TRBJ2-4, with 7 bases fitting TRBD2. The CDR3 here is CASSQLGGKNIQYF. CDR3 DNA sequence: TGCGCCAGCAGCCAACTCGGGGGGAAGAACATTCAGTACTTC.